One and the same sample provided the 32 T cell receptor beta chains below, sequenced in a study of blood T cell repertoires in COVID-19. Profiling relied on immunoSEQ multiplex PCR, and the TCRdb table lists in-frame clones only, not all of them. The sample holds hundreds of thousands of clones; about 80% are singletons and the top ten take about 8%. The specimen was peripheral blood. The receptors stem from a woman in her fifties or sixties with acute or convalescent COVID-19.

This rearrangement joins TRBV28 to TRBJ1-2; possibly TRBD1 for D (5 bases). The CDR3 has 15 residues. From germline, CDR1 is MDHEN and CDR2 SYDVKM. V was trimmed by 4 bases and J by 7 bases, leaving 19 bases between them. CDR3 nucleotides: TGTGCCAGCAGTTCCTCCGGACAAGGAGAACCTGGCTACACCTTC. Protein sequence: CASSSSGQGEPGYTF.

The chain is built from TRBV2 and TRBJ1-1, with a possible D match to TRBD1 (6 bases). The germline V gene has CDR1 SNHLY and CDR2 FYNNEI. Trimming shortened V by 6 bases and J by 4 bases, and 18 bases separated the two germline ends. The CDR3 consists of 15 residues. The CDR3 region is CASSVGHPRGTEAFF. As DNA, the CDR3 is TGTGCCAGCAGCGTGGGACACCCCAGGGGCACTGAAGCTTTCTTT. Supplemented by reference TRBV2 and TRBJ1-1, the full variable domain reads EPEVTQTPSHQVTQMGQEVILRCVPISNHLYFYWYRQILGQKVEFLVSFYNNEISEKSEIFDDQFSVERPDGSNFTLKIRSTKLEDSAMYFCASSVGHPRGTEAFFGQGTRLTVV.

The chain employs TRBV3-1 (or the pseudogene TRBV3-2) and TRBJ1-6; tentative D call: TRBD1 (5 bases). The germline gives CDR1 LGHDT, CDR2 YNNKEL (reference sequence). The V end lost 3 bases, the J end lost 7 bases, and 13 bases lay between the germline ends. CDR3 size: 15 residues. Here the CDR3 DNA reads TGTGCCAGCAGCCAGGCAGGGCTCGTGAATTCACCCCTCCACTTT. It codes for CASSQAGLVNSPLHF.

This chain joins TRBV5-8 and TRBJ1-1, with 8 bases fitting TRBD1. This CDR3 comprises 15 residues. The germline CDR1 and CDR2 sequences are SGHTS and YDEGEE. The V and J ends lost 4 bases and 4 bases, in that order; junction bases with no gene match: 9. The CDR3 reads CASSGKQGDITEAFF. DNA of the CDR3: TGTGCCAGCAGCGGCAAACAGGGGGACATCACTGAAGCTTTCTTT.

The chain links TRBV7-9 to TRBJ2-1; 12 positions match TRBD1. J was trimmed by 6 bases and V by 4 bases; bases with no gene match: 4. Germline CDR1 SEHNR, CDR2 FQNEAQ (reference sequence). This CDR3 has 15 residues. The DNA of the CDR3 is TGTGCCAGCAGCTGGGGACAGGGGGCAGGCAATGAGCAGTTCTTC. It is translated as CASSWGQGAGNEQFF.

The table lists this clone with a count of one. The chain has TRBV5-4 and TRBJ2-4; TRBD1 matches 7 bases. The CDR3 extends over 12 amino acids. Germline values: CDR1 SGHNT, CDR2 YYREEE (reference sequence). After removal of 4 bases from V and 7 bases from J, the junction contained 2 bases not matched to a gene. The DNA of the CDR3 is TGTGCCAGCAGCGGGGACAGTAACATTCAGTACTTC. Translated, it gives CASSGDSNIQYF.

V usage is TRBV24-1 and J usage is TRBJ2-1, with TRBD1 identical over 8 bases. Germline loops: CDR1 KGHDR, CDR2 SFDVKD. The CDR3 sequence is 15 residues long. After removal of 3 bases from V and 4 bases from J, the junction contained 4 bases not matched to a gene. The CDR3 protein is CATSDQQGGYNEQFF. As DNA, the CDR3 is TGTGCCACCAGTGATCAACAGGGGGGATACAATGAGCAGTTCTTC.

The V and J genes are TRBV2 and TRBJ1-6; TRBD1 matches 8 bases. V lost 6 bases, J lost 3 bases, and 7 bases stayed unmatched. The CDR3 spans 16 residues. Germline values: CDR1 SNHLY, CDR2 FYNNEI. In DNA, the CDR3 is TGTGCCAGCAGGACGGGACAGGAGATCTATAATTCACCCCTCCACTTT. It translates to CASRTGQEIYNSPLHF.

The chain is built from TRBV5-1 and TRBJ1-1; D is unresolved. This CDR3 is built from 14 residues. The V gene lost 3 bases and the J gene lost 0 bases, with 9 bases spanning the gap. The germline V gene has CDR1 SGHRS and CDR2 YFSETQ. CDR3 sequence reads: CASSSDTVNTEAFF. The DNA for the CDR3 is TGCGCCAGCAGCTCGGATACAGTGAACACTGAAGCTTTCTTT.

J is TRBJ2-1 and V is TRBV5-1; 16 positions match TRBD2. The CDR3 runs 19 residues. V shed 4 bases and J 2 bases; nucleotides not matched to a gene: 9. Germline-derived CDR1 and CDR2 are SGHRS and YFSETQ. CDR3: CASSQDIGTSGRAYNEQFF. The CDR3 region has the DNA TGCGCCAGCAGCCAGGACATCGGGACTAGCGGGAGGGCCTACAATGAGCAGTTCTTC.

This chain connects TRBV5-4 to TRBJ1-1; 7 positions match TRBD1. The CDR3 totals 15 residues. Germline CDR1 is SGHNT and CDR2 is YYREEE (reference sequence). Trimming at V came to 1 base and at J to 3 bases, leaving 6 bases not matched to a gene. The CDR3 DNA is TGTGCCAGCAGCTTGACGACAGGGAGCCACACTGAAGCTTTCTTT. It is translated as CASSLTTGSHTEAFF. The whole variable domain, remainder taken from reference TRBV5-4 and TRBJ1-1, is ETGVTQSPTHLIKTRGQQVTLRCSSQSGHNTVSWYQQALGQGPQFIFQYYREEENGRGNFPPRFSGLQFPNYSSELNVNALELDDSALYLCASSLTTGSHTEAFFGQGTRLTVV.

The rearrangement joins TRBV27 to TRBJ2-7; maybe TRBD2 (5 bases). Germline CDR1 MNHEY, CDR2 SMNVEV (reference sequence). The CDR3 sequence is 13 residues long. V lost 1 base and J lost 5, with 9 bases in between. The CDR3, as DNA: TGTGCCAGCAGTTTATACGGGGTCCACGAGCAGTACTTC. Translation: CASSLYGVHEQYF.

This clone was detected only a few times. In DNA, the CDR3 is TGTGCCAGCAGCTTAGGTTTGTTCATACAGAACACTGAAGCTTTCTTT. It codes for CASSLGLFIQNTEAFF. V and J are TRBV7-8 and TRBJ1-1; D uncertain. Trimming cost V 1 base and J 1 base, with 13 bases left between them. This CDR3 contains 16 residues. Germline V gene sequence: CDR1 SGHVS, CDR2 FQNEAQ.

The chain couples TRBV5-5 to TRBJ1-2; D not resolved. CDR1 is SGHKS, CDR2 YYEKEE, per germline (reference sequence). This CDR3 has 16 amino acids. V lost 0 bases and J lost 2, with 14 bases in between. Here the CDR3 DNA reads TGTGCCAGCAGCTTGGGTCCTGGGTCAGGAAACTATGGCTACACCTTC. Its translation: CASSLGPGSGNYGYTF.

The chain uses TRBV4-2 and TRBJ1-2, with D possibly TRBD1 on 5 matching bases. The germline V gene encodes CDR1 LGHNA and CDR2 YNFKEQ. V dropped 0 bases and J dropped 3 bases, with 14 bases sitting between them. CDR3 length: 16 residues. The CDR3 loop is CASSQEDWGEDYGYTF. DNA for the CDR3: TGTGCCAGCAGCCAAGAGGATTGGGGGGAAGACTATGGCTACACCTTC.

This clone has a handful of counts. The chain is built from TRBV28 and TRBJ2-1; 7 bases align to TRBD2. CDR3 size: 16 residues. Trimming took 2 bases from V and 6 from J; bases not matched to a gene: 10. Germline CDR1 and CDR2: MDHEN and SYDVKM. In DNA form, the CDR3 reads TGTGCCAGCAGTTTAACTAGGGGTGGGAGGGCCAATGAGCAGTTCTTC. This translates into CASSLTRGGRANEQFF.

CDR3 sequence: CASSLVWESPLHF. The DNA for the CDR3 is TGTGCCAGCAGTTTAGTTTGGGAGTCACCCCTCCACTTT. This chain joins TRBV27 and TRBJ1-6; D gene unclear. Trimming stripped 2 bases from V and 10 bases from J, with 9 bases between. Germline CDR1 reads MNHEY; CDR2 reads SMNVEV (reference sequence). This CDR3 comprises 13 residues.

The genes are TRBV9 and TRBJ2-5, with 8 bases aligning to TRBD1. CDR3 size: 17 residues. The J segment lost 2 bases and the V segment lost 0 bases, leaving 9 bases of the junction unmatched. Looked up from germline, CDR1 is SGDLS and CDR2 is YYNGEE. The CDR3 region has the DNA TGTGCCAGCAGCGTAGGCCCAGGGGGCGCGGGTCAAGAGACCCAGTACTTC. Protein product: CASSVGPGGAGQETQYF.

This clone was counted a few times. The J gene is TRBJ1-5, the V gene TRBV19; TRBD1 matches 9 bases. The V gene's germline CDR1 is LNHDA and CDR2 SQIVND (reference sequence). The CDR3 runs to 16 residues. V lost 6 bases and J lost 0; bases outside the gene matches: 6. In DNA form, the CDR3 reads TGTGCCAGTAGGGACAGGGGCGTAGATAGCAATCAGCCCCAGCATTTT. It is translated as CASRDRGVDSNQPQHF. Complete variable domain (other parts from reference TRBV19 and TRBJ1-5): DGGITQSPKYLFRKEGQNVTLSCEQNLNHDAMYWYRQDPGQGLRLIYYSQIVNDFQKGDIAEGYSVSREKKESFPLTVTSAQKNPTAFYLCASRDRGVDSNQPQHFGDGTRLSIL.

This chain links TRBV7-8 with TRBJ2-5, with 9 nucleotides matching TRBD2. V shed 5 bases and J 5 bases; nucleotides not matched to a gene: 6. Germline V gene lookup returns CDR1 SGHVS and CDR2 FQNEAQ. The CDR3 consists of 14 residues. CDR3 DNA sequence: TGTGCCAGCAGCCTCGGGACTAGCTGGGAGACCCAGTACTTC. It is translated as CASSLGTSWETQYF.

This chain joins TRBV4-2 and TRBJ2-7, with D tentatively TRBD1 (6 bases). CDR3 size: 16 residues. Germline V CDR1 and CDR2: LGHNA, YNFKEQ. V was cut by 0 bases and J by 3 bases, with 15 bases left in between. CDR3 sequence (DNA): TGTGCCAGCAGCCAAGATGGCACAGGGCTAGTCTACGAGCAGTACTTC. Its protein is CASSQDGTGLVYEQYF.

This rearrangement joins TRBV7-8 to TRBJ1-2, with D possibly matching TRBD1 (6 bases). The CDR3 has 16 amino acids. Trimming took off 1 base at V and 4 bases at J, with 16 bases between the two ends. Per germline, CDR1 SGHVS and CDR2 FQNEAQ. This CDR3 is CASSLDSRGSVYGYTF. For the CDR3, the DNA is TGTGCCAGCAGCTTAGATAGCAGGGGCTCTGTCTATGGCTACACCTTC.

V and J are TRBV7-2 and TRBJ2-1; D might be TRBD2 (6 bases). Trimming took off 5 bases at V and 8 bases at J, with 16 bases between the two ends. The CDR3 extends over 14 amino acids. Germline V gene lookup returns CDR1 SGHTA and CDR2 FQGNSA. The CDR3 sequence: CASSLWGLPDEQFF. The CDR3 DNA reads as TGTGCCAGCAGCCTCTGGGGACTGCCGGATGAGCAGTTCTTC.

The rearrangement links TRBV19 to TRBJ1-1; D gene uncertain. V was pared by 6 bases and J by 5 bases, with 10 bases between. Germline loops: CDR1 LNHDA, CDR2 SQIVND (reference sequence). The CDR3 has 12 amino acids. The CDR3 nucleotides are TGTGCCAGTAGGAGCGGGGTGACTGAAGCTTTCTTT. Its translation: CASRSGVTEAFF.

The V call is TRBV19, the J call TRBJ1-2; 8 nucleotides line up with TRBD1. This CDR3 region has 14 residues. With 5 bases clipped from V and 2 bases from J, the junction kept 4 bases outside the gene matches. CDR1 and CDR2 (germline): LNHDA, SQIVND (reference sequence). In DNA, the CDR3 is TGTGCCAGTAGTTGGACAGGGTCGAACTATGGCTACACCTTC. Encoded protein: CASSWTGSNYGYTF.

The chain carries TRBV18 and TRBJ1-5; TRBD1 matches 7 bases. CDR3 length equals 15 residues. Germline lookup yields CDR1 KGHSH and CDR2 LQKENI. The V and J ends lost 6 bases and 3 bases, in that order; junction bases with no gene match: 8. The chain's CDR3 is CASSPGQENNQPQHF. CDR3 coding DNA: TGTGCCAGCTCCCCTGGACAGGAGAACAATCAGCCCCAGCATTTT.

The chain employs TRBV3-1 (or the pseudogene TRBV3-2) and TRBJ2-7; the match to TRBD2 covers 7 bases. The CDR3 length is 15 residues. Germline CDR1 and CDR2: LGHDT and YNNKEL (reference sequence). The V gene end was trimmed by 2 bases and the J gene end by 6 bases; junction bases not matched to a gene: 10. CDR3 sequence reads: CASSQHAGELAEQYF. The CDR3 nucleotides read TGTGCCAGCAGCCAACACGCGGGAGAGCTTGCCGAGCAGTACTTC.

The chain couples TRBV7-2 to TRBJ2-2, with 10 bases aligning to TRBD2. The CDR3 sequence is 16 residues long. The germline V gene encodes CDR1 SGHTA and CDR2 FQGNSA. The V segment lost 5 bases and the J segment 7 bases; nucleotides outside the gene matches: 10. This chain's CDR3 is CASSPRASGRGGELFF. The CDR3 nucleotides read TGTGCCAGCAGCCCCCGCGCTAGCGGGAGAGGCGGGGAGCTGTTTTTT.

This clone occurred a few times. The rearrangement links TRBV6-6 to TRBJ1-5; tentative D call: TRBD1 (6 bases). V was clipped by 0 bases and J by 8 bases, with 11 bases between them. Per germline, CDR1 MNHNY and CDR2 SVGAGI (reference sequence). This CDR3 is 14 amino acids long. CDR3 nucleotides: TGTGCCAGCAGTTACTCGCAGGGGCTCGAGCCCCAGCATTTT. This sequence encodes CASSYSQGLEPQHF.

The table lists this clone with a few counts. This chain joins TRBV12-3 or TRBV12-4 and TRBJ1-2; the D gene is possibly TRBD1 (6 bases). This CDR3 comprises 13 residues. V lost 4 bases and J 6 bases, leaving 12 bases between the germline ends. CDR3 residues: CASSSWAGDGYTF. CDR3 in DNA: TGTGCCAGCAGTTCCTGGGCAGGGGATGGCTACACCTTC.

The chain employs TRBV3-1 (or the pseudogene TRBV3-2) and TRBJ2-3; 10 bases map to TRBD2. Trimming at V came to 0 bases and at J to 0 bases, leaving 18 bases not matched to a gene. This CDR3 spans 22 amino acids. Germline CDR1 and CDR2: LGHDT and YNNKEL (reference sequence). CDR3 nucleotides: TGTGCCAGCAGCCAAGATTGGAGCCCCTTGGTAGCGGGAGGTGCTAGCACAGATACGCAGTATTTT. The encoded protein is CASSQDWSPLVAGGASTDTQYF.

This chain links TRBV6-5 with TRBJ2-3, with 8 bases lining up with TRBD2. This CDR3 contains 13 residues. The junction had 7 bases not matched to a gene; V was cut back by 9 bases and J by 5 bases. Germline V gives CDR1 MNHEY, CDR2 SVGAGI. DNA for the CDR3: TGTGCCAGTCGGGAGGGCCGTGGAGATACGCAGTATTTT. Amino acid sequence: CASREGRGDTQYF.